This paragraph reports one T cell receptor (beta chain). What it recognizes is unknown. Patients had resection in Japan or China between the mid-2010s and the late 2010s. These data are taken from a study of immune evolution from preneoplasia to lung adenocarcinoma. The CDR3 contains 13 residues. Per germline, CDR1 SNHLY and CDR2 FYNNEI. V dropped 6 bases and J dropped 6 bases, with 12 bases sitting between them. TCRdb keeps only in-frame clones here, not all; method: immunoSEQ multiplex PCR. The data show 20,000 to 25,000 clones, about 79% seen once. Study results and limitations: Later-stage lesions appeared to have more T cells, more diversity, less clonality. KRAS-mutant nodules had the highest T cell clonality. From normal lung to invasive adenocarcinoma, top clone frequencies appeared to decrease.

Source material: FFPE invasive lung adenocarcinoma tissue. This sequence originates from a person aged 60 to 70 with lung adenocarcinoma. The chain has TRBV2 and TRBJ1-5, with D perhaps TRBD1 (6 bases). CDR3 sequence reads: CASSQQGGQPQHF. CDR3 nucleotides: TGTGCCAGCAGCCAACAGGGTGGTCAGCCCCAGCATTTT.